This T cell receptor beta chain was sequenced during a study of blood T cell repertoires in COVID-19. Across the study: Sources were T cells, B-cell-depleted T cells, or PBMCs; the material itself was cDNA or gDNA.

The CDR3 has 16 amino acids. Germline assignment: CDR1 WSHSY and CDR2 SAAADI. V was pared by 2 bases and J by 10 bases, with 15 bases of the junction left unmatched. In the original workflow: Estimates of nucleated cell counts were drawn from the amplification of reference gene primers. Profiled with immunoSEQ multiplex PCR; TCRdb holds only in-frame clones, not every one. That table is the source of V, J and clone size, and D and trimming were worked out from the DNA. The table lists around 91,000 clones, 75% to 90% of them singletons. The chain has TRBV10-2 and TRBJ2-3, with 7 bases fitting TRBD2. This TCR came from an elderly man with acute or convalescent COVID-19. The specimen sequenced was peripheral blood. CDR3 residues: CASSEARPSGSKSQYF. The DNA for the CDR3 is TGCGCCAGCAGTGAGGCTAGGCCTAGCGGTTCGAAGTCGCAGTATTTT.